The 14 T cell receptor beta chains presented below share a single source sample, sequenced in a study of cytotoxic CD8 clonotypes in ibrutinib-treated CLL. Sequenced by immunoSEQ multiplex PCR; TCRdb stores in-frame clones only, minus some. The sample lists some 300,000 clones; roughly 80% were seen once. Sample: PBMCs, taken before ibrutinib treatment. The source is a human donor with chronic lymphocytic leukemia.

The chain has TRBV15 and TRBJ1-3, with unresolved D. Trimming left V 0 bases short and J 6 bases short, with 6 bases between. This CDR3 region has 13 residues. Per germline, CDR1 LNHNV and CDR2 YYDKDF (reference sequence). DNA for the CDR3: TGTGCCACCAGCAGAGATCGCCTAAACACCATATATTTT. Translated, it gives CATSRDRLNTIYF.

There are a few counts of this clone. The J gene is TRBJ2-7, the V gene TRBV29-1, with TRBD1 matching over 10 bases. Germline assignment: CDR1 SQVTM and CDR2 ANQGSEA. The junction had 7 bases not matched to a gene; V was cut back by 7 bases and J by 1 base. CDR3 size: 14 residues. The CDR3 nucleotides read TGCAGCGCCAGGGACAGGGGCTCTTCCTACGAGCAGTACTTC. Its translation: CSARDRGSSYEQYF.

The V call is TRBV9, the J call TRBJ2-1; D gene ambiguous. Trimming took 4 bases from V and 7 from J, leaving 6 bases between them. CDR1 is SGDLS and CDR2 is YYNGEE in the germline V gene. The CDR3 contains 11 residues. In DNA, the CDR3 is TGTGCCAGCAGCACTGGGAATGAGCAGTTCTTC. Its protein product is CASSTGNEQFF.

The chain is built from TRBV11-2 and TRBJ2-7; D is unresolved. From germline, CDR1 is SGHAT and CDR2 FQNNGV. CDR3 size: 14 residues. The germline V and J ends were trimmed by 3 bases and 5 bases, with 14 bases remaining between them. CDR3 protein: CASSLGPSANEQYF. CDR3 nucleotide sequence: TGTGCCAGCAGCTTGGGTCCTAGTGCGAACGAGCAGTACTTC.

This chain uses TRBV7-9 with TRBJ2-2; 9 bases are a match to TRBD1. Germline V lookup: CDR1 SEHNR, CDR2 FQNEAQ (reference sequence). CDR3 length: 15 residues. Trimming removed 4 bases from V and 3 bases from J; junction bases left unmatched: 3. The CDR3 bases are TGTGCCAGCAGCTCACGGACAGGGGACACCGGGGAGCTGTTTTTT. This codes for CASSSRTGDTGELFF.

This clone occurred once. V gene TRBV28 combines with J gene TRBJ2-5; D unclear. CDR1 is MDHEN and CDR2 is SYDVKM in the germline V gene. This CDR3 has 15 residues. V was cut by 3 bases and J by 9 bases, with 20 bases left in between. The chain's CDR3 is CASSFPPGAFWPQYF. The CDR3 DNA sequence: TGTGCCAGCAGTTTCCCCCCCGGAGCATTCTGGCCCCAGTACTTC.

This rearrangement joins TRBV10-3 to TRBJ2-7, with a weak D call TRBD2 (6 bases). V was pared by 0 bases and J by 1 base, with 13 bases between. The CDR3 loop spans 16 amino acids. Germline V gene lookup returns CDR1 ENHRY and CDR2 SYGVKD. DNA of the CDR3: TGTGCCATCAGTGAGTCAGCTCGGGAGACGTCCTACGAGCAGTACTTC. Its translation: CAISESARETSYEQYF.

The gene calls are TRBV9 and TRBJ2-2; 9 bases fit TRBD2. This CDR3 region has 19 residues. Germline V gene data show CDR1 as SGDLS and CDR2 as YYNGEE. The ends lost 1 base at V and 3 bases at J; junction bases unmatched: 13. The CDR3 reads CASSVRSGSGRSDTGELFF. The CDR3, as DNA: TGTGCCAGCAGCGTAAGGTCGGGTAGCGGGAGATCGGACACCGGGGAGCTGTTTTTT.

The chain couples TRBV2 to TRBJ2-4; 12 nucleotides align to TRBD1. The CDR3 runs 19 residues. Looked up from germline, CDR1 is SNHLY and CDR2 is FYNNEI. Trimming removed 8 bases from V and 4 bases from J; junction bases left unmatched: 18. CDR3 amino acids: CASSLGLGTGGVSKNIQYF. Here the CDR3 DNA reads TGTGCCAGCTCTCTCGGACTCGGGACAGGGGGCGTTTCGAAAAACATTCAGTACTTC. Using reference TRBV2 and TRBJ2-4 for the parts outside the CDR3, the full variable domain is EPEVTQTPSHQVTQMGQEVILRCVPISNHLYFYWYRQILGQKVEFLVSFYNNEISEKSEIFDDQFSVERPDGSNFTLKIRSTKLEDSAMYFCASSLGLGTGGVSKNIQYFGAGTRLSVL.

This sequence joins TRBV6-1 and TRBJ1-1; the D is unclear. Trimming took 6 bases from V and 0 from J, leaving 8 bases between them. CDR3 length: 13 amino acids. The germline CDR1 and CDR2 sequences are MNHNS and SASEGT. This chain's CDR3 is CASRREMNTEAFF. CDR3 coding DNA: TGTGCCAGCAGAAGAGAGATGAACACTGAAGCTTTCTTT.

This clone was recorded only once. The rearrangement uses TRBV5-5 and TRBJ1-1, with D unclear. The CDR3 covers 15 residues. CDR1 is SGHKS and CDR2 is YYEKEE in the germline V gene (reference sequence). V shed 2 bases and J shed 2 bases, with 13 bases lying between them. The CDR3 coding sequence is TGTGCCAGCAGCTTTGTCGGTCGGGTTAACACTGAAGCTTTCTTT. This codes for CASSFVGRVNTEAFF. The whole variable domain, filled in from reference TRBV5-5 and TRBJ1-1, reads DAGVTQSPTHLIKTRGQQVTLRCSPISGHKSVSWYQQVLGQGPQFIFQYYEKEERGRGNFPDRFSARQFPNYSSELNVNALLLGDSALYLCASSFVGRVNTEAFFGQGTRLTVV.

The V gene is TRBV27, the J gene TRBJ2-7; 14 bases line up with TRBD2. The V segment lost 6 bases and the J segment 0 bases; nucleotides outside the gene matches: 13. Germline-derived CDR1 and CDR2 are MNHEY and SMNVEV (reference sequence). The length of the CDR3 is 19 residues. The CDR3 DNA is TGTGCCAGCAGGAACTTCGGACTAGCGGGAGGTCCCCCCTCCTACGAGCAGTACTTC. Residues: CASRNFGLAGGPPSYEQYF.

This chain connects TRBV5-6 to TRBJ1-2; D is uncertain. The CDR3 has 14 residues. Germline values: CDR1 SGHDT, CDR2 YYEEEE. The V gene lost 4 bases and the J gene lost 2 bases, with 12 bases spanning the gap. The CDR3 bases are TGTGCCAGCAGCCGGCTTACAAGGAACTATGGCTACACCTTC. Protein product: CASSRLTRNYGYTF.

J is TRBJ2-1 and V is TRBV6-5, with D possibly being TRBD2 (5 bases). Germline loops: CDR1 MNHEY, CDR2 SVGAGI. This CDR3 comprises 12 residues. V was clipped by 6 bases and J by 14 bases, with 17 bases between them. CDR3 nucleotides: TGTGCCAGCAGCCGCGGCGGCCTCGGGGAGTTCTTC. This gives the protein CASSRGGLGEFF.